This TCR beta chain comes out of a study of blood T cell repertoires in COVID-19. Overall study context: The United States, Italy and Spain supplied acute and convalescent COVID-19 samples.

Trimming cost V 0 bases and J 8 bases, with 15 bases left between them. CDR1 SGHRS and CDR2 YFSETQ come from the germline V gene. The CDR3 contains 15 residues. Using immunoSEQ multiplex PCR, the repertoire was profiled, and TCRdb retains in-frame clones only, with some absent. The table records approximately 470,000 clones, about nine tenths of them present only once. The clonotype originates from a woman between 18 and 29 years old who had recovered from COVID-19. Sequenced input: PBMCs or T cells enriched from blood (not recorded which). The rearrangement links TRBV5-1 to TRBJ2-1, with D perhaps matching TRBD1 (5 bases). The CDR3 is CASSLAIGVGYEQFF. The CDR3 bases are TGCGCCAGCAGCTTGGCCATAGGGGTCGGGTATGAGCAGTTCTTC.